One sample yielded the 9 T cell receptor beta chains listed below, sequenced in a study of T-cell reconstitution after alpha-beta-depleted transplantation in children. Preparing the TCRbeta library involved the use of unique molecular identifiers. TCRdb reanalysed the PCR reads using MiXCR and keeps one entry per CDR3 protein. This sample yields about 460,000 distinct CDR3 sequences, of which approximately 12% are seen a single time; around 6% belongs to the top ten. The sequences come from PBMCs from the stem cell graft donor, collected from the stem cell graft. Receptors originate from a human donor who donated a stem cell graft to a child with combined immunodeficiency.

The chain links TRBV7-9 to TRBJ2-3, with TRBD1 identical over 8 bases. The J segment lost 8 bases and the V segment lost 1 base, leaving 11 bases of the junction unmatched. Per germline, CDR1 SEHNR and CDR2 FQNEAQ (reference sequence). There are 16 residues in the CDR3. This CDR3 is CASSLGVGQGPSTQYF. The CDR3 coding sequence is TGTGCCAGCAGCTTAGGCGTCGGACAGGGACCAAGTACGCAGTATTTT.

In the case of this clonotype: A much larger clonotype is one base distant, so this may be a read error. The gene calls are TRBV9 and TRBJ2-7; no clear D. Germline CDR1 and CDR2: SGDLS and YYNGEE. The CDR3 extends over 13 amino acids. In nucleotides, the CDR3 is TGTGCCAGCAGCGTAGCAGGTGTCCACGAGGAGTACTTC. Protein product: CASSVAGVHEEYF. Supplemented by reference TRBV9 and TRBJ2-7, the full variable domain reads DSGVTQTPKHLITATGQRVTLRCSPRSGDLSVYWYQQSLDQGLQFLIQYYNGEERAKGNILERFSAQQFPDLHSELNLSSLELGDSALYFCASSVAGVHEEYFGPGTRLTVT.

V usage is TRBV7-8 and J usage is TRBJ2-5, with 8 bases lining up with TRBD1. Germline V gives CDR1 SGHVS, CDR2 FQNEAQ. Trimming took 5 bases from V and 0 from J; bases not matched to a gene: 8. This CDR3 contains 16 residues. The CDR3 DNA is TGTGCCAGCAGCCCCCTCCGGGACAGGCACCAAGAGACCCAGTACTTC. It encodes CASSPLRDRHQETQYF.

The chain combines TRBV10-2 with TRBJ2-7; 7 bases are shared with TRBD2. The CDR3 spans 15 residues. Trimming took 3 bases from V and 3 from J; bases not matched to a gene: 8. The germline V gene encodes CDR1 WSHSY and CDR2 SAAADI. CDR3 loop: CASSDTAGKDYEQYF. Here the CDR3 DNA reads TGCGCCAGCAGTGATACAGCGGGAAAAGACTACGAGCAGTACTTC.

The table lists this clonotype with a few counts. V gene TRBV24-1 combines with J gene TRBJ2-2, with D perhaps matching TRBD1 or TRBD2 (6 bases each). Per germline, CDR1 KGHDR and CDR2 SFDVKD. V dropped 3 bases and J dropped 4 bases, with 20 bases sitting between them. The CDR3 extends over 18 amino acids. CDR3 in DNA: TGTGCCACCAGTGATCCCCAGGGGCCGGGGGTAGGCACCGGGGAGCTGTTTTTT. This codes for CATSDPQGPGVGTGELFF.

The chain couples TRBV4-3 to TRBJ2-1; 8 nucleotides agree with TRBD1. Per germline, CDR1 LGHNA and CDR2 YSLEER. V shed 2 bases and J 4 bases; nucleotides not matched to a gene: 10. This CDR3 has 17 amino acids. The CDR3 here is CASSQTPGQAIYNEQFF. DNA of the CDR3: TGCGCCAGCAGCCAAACTCCGGGACAGGCGATTTACAATGAGCAGTTCTTC.

The chain has TRBV5-1 and TRBJ1-1; 10 bases map to TRBD1. With 4 bases clipped from V and 7 bases from J, the junction kept 13 bases outside the gene matches. The CDR3 contains 16 residues. Germline V lookup: CDR1 SGHRS, CDR2 YFSETQ. The CDR3 protein is CASSLKLGQGTGEAFF. DNA for the CDR3: TGCGCCAGCAGCCTAAAACTGGGACAGGGGACCGGTGAAGCTTTCTTT. Full variable domain (missing parts from reference TRBV5-1 and TRBJ1-1): KAGVTQTPRYLIKTRGQQVTLSCSPISGHRSVSWYQQTPGQGLQFLFEYFSETQRNKGNFPGRFSGRQFSNSRSEMNVSTLELGDSALYLCASSLKLGQGTGEAFFGQGTRLTVV.

Only a few counts were recorded for this clonotype. This rearrangement joins TRBV6-2 or TRBV6-3 to TRBJ2-7; D possibly corresponds to TRBD2 (5 bases). The V gene lost 0 bases and the J gene lost 2 bases, with 14 bases spanning the gap. Germline V gives CDR1 MNHEY, CDR2 SVGEGT. CDR3 length: 16 amino acids. The CDR3 here is CASSYSRRDGAYEQYF. The CDR3 DNA reads as TGTGCCAGCAGTTACTCGAGACGGGATGGGGCCTACGAGCAGTACTTC.

This clonotype was detected many times. The chain combines TRBV6-2 or TRBV6-3 with TRBJ2-7; TRBD2 aligns across 9 bases. In germline, CDR1 is MNHEY, CDR2 SVGEGT. The CDR3 is 13 amino acids. V gave up 4 bases and J gave up 2 bases; unmatched junction bases: 0. CDR3 nucleotide sequence: TGTGCCAGCAGTTTAGCGGGGGCCTACGAGCAGTACTTC. It codes for CASSLAGAYEQYF.